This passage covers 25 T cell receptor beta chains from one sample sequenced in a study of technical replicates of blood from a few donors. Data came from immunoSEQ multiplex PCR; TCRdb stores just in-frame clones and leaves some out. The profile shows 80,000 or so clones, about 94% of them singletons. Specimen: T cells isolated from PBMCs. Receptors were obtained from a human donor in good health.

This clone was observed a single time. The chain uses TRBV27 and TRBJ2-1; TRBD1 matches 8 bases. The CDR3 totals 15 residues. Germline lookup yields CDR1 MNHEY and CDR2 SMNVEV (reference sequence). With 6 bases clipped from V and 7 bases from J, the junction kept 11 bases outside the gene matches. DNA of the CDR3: TGTGCCAGCAGGCCCTTGGGACAGGTCAGAAATGAGCAGTTCTTC. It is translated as CASRPLGQVRNEQFF.

CDR3 DNA sequence: TGTGCCAGCAGCCAAGCAGCGGCTAACTATGGCTACACCTTC. It codes for CASSQAAANYGYTF. The rearrangement uses TRBV4-2 and TRBJ1-2; D unclear. Between the trimmed V and J ends, which lost 1 base and 0 bases, there was a span of 6 bases. CDR1 and CDR2 (germline): LGHNA, YNFKEQ. This CDR3 region has 14 residues.

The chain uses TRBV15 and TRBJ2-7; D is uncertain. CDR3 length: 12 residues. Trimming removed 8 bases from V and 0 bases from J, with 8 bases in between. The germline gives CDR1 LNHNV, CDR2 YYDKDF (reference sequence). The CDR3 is CATSPPSYEQYF. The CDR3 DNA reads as TGTGCCACCTCTCCCCCCTCCTACGAGCAGTACTTC. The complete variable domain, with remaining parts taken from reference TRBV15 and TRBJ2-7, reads DAMVIQNPRYQVTQFGKPVTLSCSQTLNHNVMYWYQQKSSQAPKLLFHYYDKDFNNEADTPDNFQSRRPNTSFCFLDIRSPGLGDTAMYLCATSPPSYEQYFGPGTRLTVT.

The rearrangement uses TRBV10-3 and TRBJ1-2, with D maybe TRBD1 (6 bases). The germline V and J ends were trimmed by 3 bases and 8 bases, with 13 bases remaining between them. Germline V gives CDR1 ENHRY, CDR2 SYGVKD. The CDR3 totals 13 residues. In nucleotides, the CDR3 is TGTGCCATCAGTGATCAGGGGTTTAAGGGCTACACCTTC. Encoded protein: CAISDQGFKGYTF.

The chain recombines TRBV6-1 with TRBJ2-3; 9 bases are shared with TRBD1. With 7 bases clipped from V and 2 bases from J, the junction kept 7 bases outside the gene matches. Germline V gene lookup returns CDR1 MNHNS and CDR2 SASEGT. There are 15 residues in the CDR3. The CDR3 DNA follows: TGTGCCAGCATCAGGAACAGGGGGCTCACAGATACGCAGTATTTT. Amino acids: CASIRNRGLTDTQYF.

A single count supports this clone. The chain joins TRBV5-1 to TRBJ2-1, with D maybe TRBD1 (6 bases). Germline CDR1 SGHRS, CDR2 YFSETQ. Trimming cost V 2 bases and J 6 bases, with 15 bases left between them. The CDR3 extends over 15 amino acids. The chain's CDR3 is CASSFDRLGANEQFF. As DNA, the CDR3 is TGCGCCAGCAGCTTCGACAGGTTAGGCGCCAATGAGCAGTTCTTC.

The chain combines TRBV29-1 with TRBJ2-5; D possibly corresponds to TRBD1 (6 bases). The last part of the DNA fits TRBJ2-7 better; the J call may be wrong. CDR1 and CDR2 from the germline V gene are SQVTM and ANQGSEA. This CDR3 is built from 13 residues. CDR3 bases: TGCAGCGTACAAACAGGGTCCGCCTACGAGCAGTACTTC. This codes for CSVQTGSAYEQYF.

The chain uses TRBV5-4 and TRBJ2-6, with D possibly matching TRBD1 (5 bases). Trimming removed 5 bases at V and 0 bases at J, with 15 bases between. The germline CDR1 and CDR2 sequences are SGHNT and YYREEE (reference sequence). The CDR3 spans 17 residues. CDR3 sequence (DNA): TGTGCCAGCAGGTCGACAGACCCGTTCTCTGGGGCCAACGTCCTGACTTTC. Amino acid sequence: CASRSTDPFSGANVLTF.

For the CDR3, the DNA is TGTGCCAGCAGTGTGAGGGCTCTGCCCGAGCAGTACTTC. The encoded protein is CASSVRALPEQYF. The chain joins TRBV2 to TRBJ2-7; maybe TRBD2 (5 bases). Trimming stripped 4 bases from V and 6 bases from J, with 13 bases between. This CDR3 contains 13 residues. Germline values: CDR1 SNHLY, CDR2 FYNNEI.

CDR3 coding DNA: TGTGCCAGCACCCGCGGGAGAAACTCCTACGAGCAGTACTTC. Its translation: CASTRGRNSYEQYF. V is TRBV27 and J is TRBJ2-7, with TRBD2 identical over 7 bases. V was pared by 7 bases and J by 0 bases, with 6 bases of the junction left unmatched. This CDR3 has 14 residues. The V gene's germline CDR1 is MNHEY and CDR2 SMNVEV (reference sequence).

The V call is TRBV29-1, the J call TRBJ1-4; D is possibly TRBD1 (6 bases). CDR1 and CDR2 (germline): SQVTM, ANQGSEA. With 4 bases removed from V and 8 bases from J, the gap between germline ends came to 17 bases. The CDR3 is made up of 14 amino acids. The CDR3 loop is CSVAFSGVGEKLFF. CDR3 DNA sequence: TGCAGCGTTGCATTCTCAGGGGTGGGGGAAAAACTGTTTTTT.

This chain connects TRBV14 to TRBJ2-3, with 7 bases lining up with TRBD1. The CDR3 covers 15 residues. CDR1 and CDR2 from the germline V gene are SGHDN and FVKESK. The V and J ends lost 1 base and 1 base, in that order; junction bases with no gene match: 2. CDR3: CASSQGGTGTDTQYF. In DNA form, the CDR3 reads TGTGCCAGCAGCCAAGGGGGGACAGGCACAGATACGCAGTATTTT. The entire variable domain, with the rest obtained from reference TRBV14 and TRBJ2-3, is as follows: EAGVTQFPSHSVIEKGQTVTLRCDPISGHDNLYWYRRVMGKEIKFLLHFVKESKQDESGMPNNRFLAERTGGTYSTLKVQPAELEDSGVYFCASSQGGTGTDTQYFGPGTRLTVL.

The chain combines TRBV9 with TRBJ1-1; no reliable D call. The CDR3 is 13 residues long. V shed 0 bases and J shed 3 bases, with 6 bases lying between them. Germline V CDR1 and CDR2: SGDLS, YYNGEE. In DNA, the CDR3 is TGTGCCAGCAGCGTAGTGAGTCACACTGAAGCTTTCTTT. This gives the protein CASSVVSHTEAFF.

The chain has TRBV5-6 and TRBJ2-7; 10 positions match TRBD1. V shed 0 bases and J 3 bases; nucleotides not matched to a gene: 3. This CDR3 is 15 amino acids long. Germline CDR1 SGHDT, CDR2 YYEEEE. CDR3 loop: CASSLAWDRGYEQYF. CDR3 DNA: TGTGCCAGCAGCTTGGCCTGGGACAGGGGCTACGAGCAGTACTTC.

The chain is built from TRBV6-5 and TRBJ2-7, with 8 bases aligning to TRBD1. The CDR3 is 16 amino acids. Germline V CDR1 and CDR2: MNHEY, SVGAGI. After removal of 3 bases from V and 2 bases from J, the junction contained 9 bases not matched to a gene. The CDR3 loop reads CASSYFHGQGAYEQYF. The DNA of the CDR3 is TGTGCCAGCAGTTATTTCCATGGACAGGGAGCCTACGAGCAGTACTTC.

This CDR3 reads CASSLVPGSYEQYF. The CDR3 DNA sequence: TGTGCCAGCAGCTTGGTGCCAGGGTCCTACGAGCAGTACTTC. V and J are TRBV5-4 and TRBJ2-7; D is possibly TRBD1 (5 bases). Germline V gene lookup returns CDR1 SGHNT and CDR2 YYREEE (reference sequence). This CDR3 contains 14 residues. V was trimmed by 0 bases and J by 1 base, leaving 8 bases between them.

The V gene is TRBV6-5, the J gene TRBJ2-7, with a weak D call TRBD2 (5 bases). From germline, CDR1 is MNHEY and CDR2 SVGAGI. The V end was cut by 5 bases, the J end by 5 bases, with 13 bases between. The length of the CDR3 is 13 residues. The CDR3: CASSQTRGNEQYF. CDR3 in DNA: TGTGCCAGCAGTCAAACCCGGGGAAACGAGCAGTACTTC.

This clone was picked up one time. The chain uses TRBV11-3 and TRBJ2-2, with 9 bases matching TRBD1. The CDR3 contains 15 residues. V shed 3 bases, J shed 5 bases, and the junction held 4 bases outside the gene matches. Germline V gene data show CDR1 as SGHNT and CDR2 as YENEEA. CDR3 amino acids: CASSLGTGQTGELFF. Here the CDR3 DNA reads TGTGCCAGCAGCTTGGGGACAGGGCAGACCGGGGAGCTGTTTTTT.

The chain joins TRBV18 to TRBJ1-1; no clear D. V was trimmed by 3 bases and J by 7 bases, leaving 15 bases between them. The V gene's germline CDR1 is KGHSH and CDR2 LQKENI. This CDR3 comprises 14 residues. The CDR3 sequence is CASSPLLQPIEAFF. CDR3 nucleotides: TGTGCCAGCTCACCGTTGTTACAGCCAATTGAAGCTTTCTTT. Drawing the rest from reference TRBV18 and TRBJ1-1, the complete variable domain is NAGVMQNPRHLVRRRGQEARLRCSPMKGHSHVYWYRQLPEEGLKFMVYLQKENIIDESGMPKERFSAEFPKEGPSILRIQQVVRGDSAAYFCASSPLLQPIEAFFGQGTRLTVV.

The CDR3, as DNA: TGTGCCAGCAGGGGGACAGGGGAAGCTTTCTTT. This sequence encodes CASRGTGEAFF. V is TRBV6-5 and J is TRBJ1-1; 9 positions match TRBD1. Looked up from germline, CDR1 is MNHEY and CDR2 is SVGAGI. CDR3 size: 11 residues. V was pared by 6 bases and J by 8 bases, with 1 base of the junction left unmatched.

The CDR3: CASSPGTARGYTF. The CDR3 DNA reads TGTGCCAGCAGTCCCGGGACAGCTAGAGGCTACACCTTC. The genes are TRBV6-5 and TRBJ1-2; the match to TRBD1 covers 7 bases. V shed 5 bases and J 8 bases; nucleotides not matched to a gene: 8. The CDR3 spans 13 residues. CDR1 MNHEY and CDR2 SVGAGI come from the germline V gene.

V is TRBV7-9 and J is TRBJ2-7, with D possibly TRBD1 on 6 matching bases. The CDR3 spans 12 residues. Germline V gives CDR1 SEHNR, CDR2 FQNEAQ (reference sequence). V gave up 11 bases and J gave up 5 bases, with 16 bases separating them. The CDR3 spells CAGTYLENEQYF. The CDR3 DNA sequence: TGTGCCGGGACATACCTCGAGAACGAGCAGTACTTC.

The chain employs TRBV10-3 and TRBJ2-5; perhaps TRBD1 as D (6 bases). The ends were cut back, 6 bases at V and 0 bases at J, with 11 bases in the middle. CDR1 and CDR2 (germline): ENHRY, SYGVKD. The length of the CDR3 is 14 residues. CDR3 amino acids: CAISRQEYQETQYF. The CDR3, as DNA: TGTGCCATCAGCAGACAGGAGTACCAAGAGACCCAGTACTTC.

The CDR3 sequence: CASSQSERLAGHEQYF. CDR3 nucleotide sequence: TGCGCCAGCAGCCAATCCGAAAGACTAGCGGGACACGAGCAGTACTTC. The chain uses TRBV4-1 and TRBJ2-7; 11 bases fit TRBD2. Trimming cost V 2 bases and J 5 bases; bases outside gene matches: 8. Per the germline V gene, CDR1 is MGHRA and CDR2 is YSYEKL. The CDR3 contains 16 residues.

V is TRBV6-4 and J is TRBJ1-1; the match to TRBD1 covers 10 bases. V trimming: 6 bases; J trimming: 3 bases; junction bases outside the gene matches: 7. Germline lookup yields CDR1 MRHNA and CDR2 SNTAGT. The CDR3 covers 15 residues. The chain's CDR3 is CASSRGTGVYTEAFF. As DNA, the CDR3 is TGTGCCAGCAGCCGCGGGACAGGGGTCTACACTGAAGCTTTCTTT.